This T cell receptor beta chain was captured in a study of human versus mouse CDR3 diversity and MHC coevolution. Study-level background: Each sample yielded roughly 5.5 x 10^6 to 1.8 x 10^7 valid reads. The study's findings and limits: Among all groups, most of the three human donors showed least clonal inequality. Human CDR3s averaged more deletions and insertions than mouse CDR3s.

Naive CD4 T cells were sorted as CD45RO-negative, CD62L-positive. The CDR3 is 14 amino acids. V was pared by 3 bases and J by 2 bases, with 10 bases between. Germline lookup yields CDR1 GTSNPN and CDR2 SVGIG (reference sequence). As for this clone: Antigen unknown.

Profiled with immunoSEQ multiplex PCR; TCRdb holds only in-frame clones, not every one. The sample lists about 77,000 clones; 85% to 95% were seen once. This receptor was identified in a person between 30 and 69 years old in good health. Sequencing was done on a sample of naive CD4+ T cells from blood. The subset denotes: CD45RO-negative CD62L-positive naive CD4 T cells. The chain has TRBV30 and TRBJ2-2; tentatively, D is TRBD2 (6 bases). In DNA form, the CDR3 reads TGTGCCTGGAGAGTTGCGGGAAACACCGGGGAGCTGTTTTTT. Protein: CAWRVAGNTGELFF.